The 7 T cell receptor beta chains reported below all come from one sample, sequenced in a study of blood T cell repertoires in COVID-19. Only in-frame clones appear in the TCRdb table, and some are missing; sequencing was by immunoSEQ multiplex PCR. The sample has nearly 400,000 clones; 85% to 90% are singletons. Sequencing was carried out using PBMCs or T cells enriched from blood (not recorded which). The receptors stem from a young woman who had recovered from COVID-19.

The V and J genes are TRBV5-1 and TRBJ2-3, with TRBD2 identical over 12 bases. The CDR3 runs 16 residues. Germline CDR1 is SGHRS and CDR2 is YFSETQ. V gave up 3 bases and J gave up 5 bases; unmatched junction bases: 7. CDR3 sequence (DNA): TGCGCCAGCAGCTCCTCACTGACTAGCGGGGGAGATACGCAGTATTTT. Encoded protein: CASSSSLTSGGDTQYF.

CDR3 coding DNA: TGTGCCAGTAGTAGAGAGGGAGGGAACTATGGCTACACCTTC. Protein sequence: CASSREGGNYGYTF. The chain links TRBV19 to TRBJ1-2; D remains ambiguous. Germline loops: CDR1 LNHDA, CDR2 SQIVND (reference sequence). The ends were cut back, 4 bases at V and 2 bases at J, with 11 bases in the middle. The CDR3 has 14 residues.

V gene TRBV5-1 combines with J gene TRBJ1-4, with D possibly being TRBD1 (6 bases). The CDR3 extends over 17 amino acids. Trimming took 4 bases from V and 5 from J, leaving 21 bases between them. CDR1 SGHRS and CDR2 YFSETQ come from the germline V gene. The CDR3 nucleotides are TGCGCCAGCAGCAGGGGGTACGCTGCAAGGAGGAATGAAAAACTGTTTTTT. Amino acid sequence: CASSRGYAARRNEKLFF.

V gene TRBV5-1 combines with J gene TRBJ2-7; 8 nucleotides align to TRBD1. With 3 bases clipped from V and 4 bases from J, the junction kept 6 bases outside the gene matches. CDR1 and CDR2 (germline): SGHRS, YFSETQ. This CDR3 is built from 14 residues. The CDR3 sequence is CASSWGQEGYEQYF. The CDR3 coding sequence is TGCGCCAGCAGCTGGGGACAGGAGGGATACGAGCAGTACTTC.

J is TRBJ2-7 and V is TRBV4-2, with 8 positions matching TRBD2. The CDR3 contains 13 residues. V lost 3 bases to trimming and J lost 5 bases; unmatched junction nucleotides: 3. CDR1 is LGHNA and CDR2 is YNFKEQ in the germline V gene. Here the CDR3 DNA reads TGTGCCAGCAGCCAGGGACTAGTGGACGAGCAGTACTTC. This translates into CASSQGLVDEQYF.

The rearrangement uses TRBV9 and TRBJ1-2, with D unclear. The CDR3 length is 13 residues. Trimming removed 3 bases from V and 4 bases from J, with 10 bases in between. The V gene's germline CDR1 is SGDLS and CDR2 YYNGEE. The CDR3 DNA reads as TGTGCCAGCAGCGGCGGACTTTCCTATGGCTACACCTTC. Protein product: CASSGGLSYGYTF.

V and J are TRBV6-5 and TRBJ1-2, with D possibly matching TRBD1 (6 bases). CDR1 is MNHEY, CDR2 SVGAGI, per germline. The germline V and J ends were trimmed by 5 bases and 5 bases, with 18 bases remaining between them. The CDR3 runs 15 residues. The CDR3 sequence: CASSPVTGSPYGYTF. CDR3 nucleotides: TGTGCCAGCAGTCCTGTGACAGGAAGCCCTTATGGCTACACCTTC.